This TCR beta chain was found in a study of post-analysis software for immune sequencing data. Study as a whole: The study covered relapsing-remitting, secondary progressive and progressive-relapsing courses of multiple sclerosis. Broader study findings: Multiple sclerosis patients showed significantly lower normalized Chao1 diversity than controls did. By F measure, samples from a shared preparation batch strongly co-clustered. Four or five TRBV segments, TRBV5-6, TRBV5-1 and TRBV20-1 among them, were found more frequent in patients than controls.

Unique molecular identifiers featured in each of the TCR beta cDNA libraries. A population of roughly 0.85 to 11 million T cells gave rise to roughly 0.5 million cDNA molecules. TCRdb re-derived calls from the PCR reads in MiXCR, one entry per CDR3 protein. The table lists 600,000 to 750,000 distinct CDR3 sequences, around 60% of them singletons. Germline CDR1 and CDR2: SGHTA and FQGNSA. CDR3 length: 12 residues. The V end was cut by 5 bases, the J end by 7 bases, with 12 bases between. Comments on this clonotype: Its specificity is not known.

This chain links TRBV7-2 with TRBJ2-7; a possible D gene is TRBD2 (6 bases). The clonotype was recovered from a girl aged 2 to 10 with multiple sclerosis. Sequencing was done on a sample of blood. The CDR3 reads CASSTYRGEQYF. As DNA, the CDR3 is TGTGCCAGCAGCACCTACCGGGGGGAGCAGTACTTC.